What follows are 23 T cell receptor beta chains derived from one specimen sequenced in a study of long-term antiretroviral therapy in people with HIV. Researchers ran immunoSEQ v3.0 at survey level. The assay was immunoSEQ multiplex PCR, and TCRdb's table has in-frame clones only and misses some. The sample lists about 26,000 clones, about 85% occurring once. Source: unsorted PBMCs, taken just over 2.6 years after starting antiretroviral therapy. Receptors originate from a man aged 40-55 years with HIV.

This sequence joins TRBV28 and TRBJ1-1, with 9 bases that match TRBD1. The germline V gene encodes CDR1 MDHEN and CDR2 SYDVKM. This CDR3 contains 14 residues. V shed 3 bases and J 6 bases; nucleotides not matched to a gene: 5. The CDR3 loop is CASSLTGGVAEAFF. For the CDR3, the DNA is TGTGCCAGCAGTTTGACAGGGGGGGTAGCTGAAGCTTTCTTT.

This chain connects TRBV4-1 to TRBJ2-7; D perhaps matches TRBD2 (7 bases). V was shortened by 4 bases and J by 6 bases, with 16 bases between the two germline ends. Germline V lookup: CDR1 MGHRA, CDR2 YSYEKL. CDR3 length equals 14 residues. The CDR3 protein is CASSRVPRGGEQYF. CDR3 bases: TGCGCCAGCAGCCGCGTCCCTAGGGGGGGCGAGCAGTACTTC.

The chain links TRBV6-5 to TRBJ2-2, with a tentative D call TRBD1 (6 bases). Germline assignment: CDR1 MNHEY and CDR2 SVGAGI. The CDR3 has 15 amino acids. Trimming took off 6 bases at V and 0 bases at J, with 11 bases between the two ends. Written as DNA, the CDR3 is TGTGCCAGCAGGTCCGGGACATCGAACACCGGGGAGCTGTTTTTT. Residues: CASRSGTSNTGELFF.

V is TRBV28 and J is TRBJ2-2; D perhaps matches TRBD1 (6 bases). Trimming stripped 8 bases from V and 6 bases from J, with 19 bases between. CDR3 length: 15 amino acids. The germline gives CDR1 MDHEN, CDR2 SYDVKM. In nucleotides, the CDR3 is TGTGCCAGCGTTTGGAGCTTGGGGACACCCGGGGAGCTGTTTTTT. Its protein product is CASVWSLGTPGELFF.

This chain connects TRBV5-1 to TRBJ2-7; D is perhaps TRBD1 (6 bases). Germline CDR1 SGHRS, CDR2 YFSETQ. The CDR3 contains 12 residues. V was clipped by 4 bases and J by 5 bases, with 10 bases between them. The DNA for the CDR3 is TGCGCCAGCAGCCCCGGACAGAACGAGCAGTACTTC. It is translated as CASSPGQNEQYF.

V and J are TRBV30 and TRBJ2-7; D is possibly TRBD1 or TRBD2 (5 bases each). CDR3 size: 11 residues. Germline CDR1 GTSNPN, CDR2 SVGIG (reference sequence). V was trimmed by 2 bases and J by 6 bases, leaving 8 bases between them. Here the CDR3 reads CAWSSGTEQYF. CDR3 DNA sequence: TGTGCCTGGAGTTCAGGGACCGAGCAGTACTTC.

This chain connects TRBV7-9 to TRBJ1-4; D might be TRBD1 (5 bases). This CDR3 region has 16 residues. The V and J ends lost 1 base and 0 bases respectively, with 9 bases between them. Looked up from germline, CDR1 is SEHNR and CDR2 is FQNEAQ (reference sequence). DNA of the CDR3: TGTGCCAGCAGCTTAGGCACGGGGGCAACTAATGAAAAACTGTTTTTT. Amino acids: CASSLGTGATNEKLFF.

This clone was detected once. The same CDR3 can be traced to other DNA sequences in this sample. This chain joins TRBV6-5 and TRBJ2-7, with no clear D. The CDR3 consists of 14 residues. Germline CDR1 and CDR2: MNHEY and SVGAGI. V was trimmed by 0 bases and J by 6 bases, leaving 12 bases between them. CDR3 nucleotide sequence: TGTGCCAGCAGTTACTCGGCAGGCCCCCTCGAGCAGTACTTC. It translates to CASSYSAGPLEQYF.

The J gene is TRBJ2-7, the V gene TRBV28; D ambiguous. From germline, CDR1 is MDHEN and CDR2 SYDVKM. There are 12 residues in the CDR3. V was trimmed by 4 bases and J by 2 bases, leaving 6 bases between them. The CDR3 region is CASSWGAYEQYF. Here the CDR3 DNA reads TGTGCCAGCAGTTGGGGTGCCTACGAGCAGTACTTC. Combining the CDR3 with reference TRBV28 and TRBJ2-7 gives the whole variable domain DVKVTQSSRYLVKRTGEKVFLECVQDMDHENMFWYRQDPGLGLRLIYFSYDVKMKEKGDIPEGYSVSREKKERFSLILESASTNQTSMYLCASSWGAYEQYFGPGTRLTVT.

The chain joins TRBV27 to TRBJ1-6; 9 bases line up with TRBD1. The CDR3 contains 14 residues. V was pared by 3 bases and J by 13 bases, with 7 bases of the junction left unmatched. Germline CDR1 reads MNHEY; CDR2 reads SMNVEV (reference sequence). For the CDR3, the DNA is TGTGCCAGCAGTTTCGGGACAGGGAAGAACCCCCTCCACTTT. This translates into CASSFGTGKNPLHF.

This CDR3 is CASSIDTGAYEQYF. In nucleotides, the CDR3 is TGTGCCAGTAGTATAGACACAGGGGCCTACGAGCAGTACTTC. The chain has TRBV19 and TRBJ2-7; 7 nucleotides line up with TRBD1. Per the germline V gene, CDR1 is LNHDA and CDR2 is SQIVND (reference sequence). The junction had 1 base not matched to a gene; V was cut back by 0 bases and J by 2 bases. There are 14 residues in the CDR3.

The chain has TRBV14 and TRBJ2-3; 14 bases align to TRBD2. Losses at the gene ends were 5 bases for V and 0 bases for J; bases not matched to a gene: 10. This CDR3 is 19 amino acids long. From germline, CDR1 is SGHDN and CDR2 FVKESK. The CDR3 DNA is TGTGCCAGCAGCACCGCCGGGACTAGCGGGAGAACTAGCACAGATACGCAGTATTTT. Its protein is CASSTAGTSGRTSTDTQYF.

V usage is TRBV15 and J usage is TRBJ2-7; possible D gene TRBD1, 5 bases. CDR3 length equals 14 residues. The germline CDR1 and CDR2 sequences are LNHNV and YYDKDF (reference sequence). V lost 0 bases and J lost 2, with 8 bases in between. The CDR3 region has the DNA TGTGCCACCAGCAGAGATCAGACAGCCTACGAGCAGTACTTC. This translates into CATSRDQTAYEQYF.

J is TRBJ2-3 and V is TRBV4-1; tentatively, D is TRBD2 (6 bases). The germline V gene encodes CDR1 MGHRA and CDR2 YSYEKL. Trimming shortened V by 3 bases and J by 0 bases, and 13 bases separated the two germline ends. The CDR3 spans 16 residues. The CDR3, as DNA: TGCGCCAGCAGCCATTGGGCGGGGTCTAGCACAGATACGCAGTATTTT. Encoded protein: CASSHWAGSSTDTQYF.

CDR3 region: CASSLHRTGGNQPQHF. CDR3 nucleotides: TGTGCCAGCAGTTTACACCGGACAGGGGGCAATCAGCCCCAGCATTTT. The rearrangement joins TRBV28 to TRBJ1-5; TRBD1 matches 9 bases. V shed 2 bases, J shed 2 bases, and the junction held 4 bases outside the gene matches. This CDR3 spans 16 amino acids. Germline V lookup: CDR1 MDHEN, CDR2 SYDVKM. Full variable domain (outside the CDR3, taken from reference TRBV28 and TRBJ1-5): DVKVTQSSRYLVKRTGEKVFLECVQDMDHENMFWYRQDPGLGLRLIYFSYDVKMKEKGDIPEGYSVSREKKERFSLILESASTNQTSMYLCASSLHRTGGNQPQHFGDGTRLSIL.

The chain joins TRBV13 to TRBJ1-4; 7 positions agree with TRBD1. Per germline, CDR1 PRHDT and CDR2 FYEKMQ (reference sequence). This CDR3 comprises 14 residues. The V gene end was trimmed by 5 bases and the J gene end by 10 bases; junction bases not matched to a gene: 10. In nucleotides, the CDR3 is TGTGCCAGCAGCAATGACAGGGCTCCAGGAAAACTGTTTTTT. Protein: CASSNDRAPGKLFF. The variable domain in full, completed from reference TRBV13 and TRBJ1-4, reads AAGVIQSPRHLIKEKRETATLKCYPIPRHDTVYWYQQGPGQDPQFLISFYEKMQSDKGSIPDRFSAQQFSDYHSELNMSSLELGDSALYFCASSNDRAPGKLFFGSGTQLSVL.

The chain has TRBV4-3 and TRBJ2-7, with D uncertain. This CDR3 comprises 13 residues. The V gene lost 4 bases and the J gene lost 2 bases, with 9 bases spanning the gap. CDR1 is LGHNA and CDR2 is YSLEER in the germline V gene. CDR3 in amino acids: CASSRALAYEQYF. As DNA, the CDR3 is TGCGCCAGCAGCCGGGCCTTAGCCTACGAGCAGTACTTC.

This rearrangement joins TRBV6-5 to TRBJ1-1; D might be TRBD1 (6 bases). From germline, CDR1 is MNHEY and CDR2 SVGAGI. Trimming removed 0 bases at V and 1 base at J, with 9 bases between. The length of the CDR3 is 15 residues. The CDR3 spells CASSYSPTGNTEAFF. DNA for the CDR3: TGTGCCAGCAGTTACTCGCCGACAGGGAACACTGAAGCTTTCTTT.

This chain uses TRBV7-9 with TRBJ2-2, with D possibly called TRBD1 or TRBD2 (5 bases each). The V end lost 1 base, the J end lost 5 bases, and 17 bases lay between the germline ends. Germline-derived CDR1 and CDR2 are SEHNR and FQNEAQ (reference sequence). The CDR3 sequence is 17 residues long. DNA for the CDR3: TGTGCCAGCAGCTTAGGCCCTCCAGGGCGAGGGACCGGGGAGCTGTTTTTT. This sequence encodes CASSLGPPGRGTGELFF.

The V gene is TRBV25-1, the J gene TRBJ1-1; possible D gene TRBD1, 6 bases. CDR3 length equals 15 residues. V lost 6 bases and J lost 3, with 17 bases in between. The germline V gene has CDR1 MGHDK and CDR2 SYGVNS. CDR3 amino acids: CASSSRWQGHTEAFF. DNA of the CDR3: TGTGCCAGCAGCTCTCGGTGGCAGGGGCACACTGAAGCTTTCTTT.

This clone was detected a few times. The chain employs TRBV15 and TRBJ1-2; D is possibly TRBD1 (5 bases). Trimming cost V 2 bases and J 3 bases, with 10 bases left between them. The CDR3 consists of 14 residues. The germline CDR1 and CDR2 sequences are LNHNV and YYDKDF (reference sequence). In DNA form, the CDR3 reads TGTGCCACCAGCAGAAAGGGGTACGACTATGGCTACACCTTC. Its translation is CATSRKGYDYGYTF.

The V gene is TRBV18, the J gene TRBJ2-2; D gene uncertain. Looked up from germline, CDR1 is KGHSH and CDR2 is LQKENI. The V end lost 3 bases, the J end lost 0 bases, and 8 bases lay between the germline ends. This CDR3 has 15 residues. The CDR3: CASSPNAPNTGELFF. CDR3 DNA: TGTGCCAGCTCACCTAATGCCCCGAACACCGGGGAGCTGTTTTTT.

This clone was counted a single time. V and J are TRBV6-1 and TRBJ1-1; D may be TRBD1 (6 bases). The CDR3 consists of 16 residues. Germline CDR1 MNHNS, CDR2 SASEGT. Trimming shortened V by 2 bases and J by 5 bases, and 18 bases separated the two germline ends. CDR3 region: CASSENRVGYRTEAFF. CDR3 sequence (DNA): TGTGCCAGCAGTGAAAACAGGGTAGGGTATCGGACTGAAGCTTTCTTT.